Presented here are 14 T cell receptor beta chains from one specimen sequenced in a study of T cells in Graves' hyperthyroidism and ophthalmopathy. Regions amplified from RNA transcripts were the TCR beta CDR3 regions. The study used the HTBI primer set for a first-round RT-PCR of the TCR CDR3. TCRdb recomputed calls from the multiplex PCR reads with MiXCR, one row per CDR3 protein. Altogether a few hundred thousand distinct CDR3 sequences are present, roughly 46% being singletons, with the ten largest covering roughly 7.7%. The sample comprised peripheral blood or thyroid tissue (not recorded which). Receptors originate from a woman under 30 with Graves' hyperthyroidism.

V gene TRBV5-1 combines with J gene TRBJ2-7; 10 bases map to TRBD2. V trimming: 1 base; J trimming: 3 bases; junction bases outside the gene matches: 7. The CDR3 contains 16 residues. Germline CDR1 SGHRS, CDR2 YFSETQ. The CDR3 loop is CASSLTSGVDFYEQYF. The CDR3, as DNA: TGCGCCAGCAGCTTGACTAGCGGGGTAGACTTCTACGAGCAGTACTTC.

The chain recombines TRBV11-2 with TRBJ2-1; D uncertain. The CDR3 covers 13 residues. V lost 1 base and J lost 4, with 5 bases in between. The germline CDR1 and CDR2 sequences are SGHAT and FQNNGV. CDR3 loop: CASSLGGYNEQFF. The DNA for the CDR3 is TGTGCCAGCAGCTTAGGTGGTTACAATGAGCAGTTCTTC.

This clonotype showed up many times. The chain recombines TRBV7-8 with TRBJ1-1, with D unclear. Per the germline V gene, CDR1 is SGHVS and CDR2 is FQNEAQ. Trimming cost V 3 bases and J 7 bases, with 9 bases left between them. The CDR3 totals 12 residues. The CDR3 DNA follows: TGTGCCAGCAGCTTTGGGGTCGGTGAAGCTTTCTTT. Its translation is CASSFGVGEAFF.

A note on this clonotype: A much larger clone differs by one base, so this may be a read error. The chain links TRBV7-2 to TRBJ1-1; D possibly corresponds to TRBD1 (6 bases). Deletions cut 0 bases from V and 6 bases from J, with 8 bases between. This CDR3 is built from 13 residues. Germline lookup yields CDR1 SGHTA and CDR2 FQGNSA. CDR3 residues: CASSLAGGPEAFF. The CDR3 nucleotides read TGTGCCAGCAGCTTAGCAGGGGGTCCTGAAGCTTTCTTT.

This clonotype came up many times. This chain links TRBV7-9 with TRBJ2-2; possibly TRBD2 for D (5 bases). This CDR3 comprises 17 residues. In germline, CDR1 is SEHNR, CDR2 FQNEAQ (reference sequence). V lost 7 bases to trimming and J lost 1 base, with 19 bases between them. The DNA for the CDR3 is TGTGCCAGCAAACTACAGCGGCCGGGGTTGAACACCGGGGAGCTGTTTTTT. It codes for CASKLQRPGLNTGELFF. Complete variable domain (other parts from reference TRBV7-9 and TRBJ2-2): DTGVSQNPRHKITKRGQNVTFRCDPISEHNRLYWYRQTLGQGPEFLTYFQNEAQLEKSRLLSDRFSAERPKGSFSTLEIQRTEQGDSAMYLCASKLQRPGLNTGELFFGEGSRLTVL.

This clonotype occurred a few times. The chain uses TRBV7-2 and TRBJ1-1; D might be TRBD1 (5 bases). This CDR3 comprises 15 residues. V was pared by 3 bases and J by 1 base, with 12 bases between. The germline V gene has CDR1 SGHTA and CDR2 FQGNSA. In DNA, the CDR3 is TGTGCCAGCAGCTTGGGGGGGGGTAAGAACACTGAAGCTTTCTTT. Translating it yields CASSLGGGKNTEAFF.

This clonotype was counted ten times or more. The chain is built from TRBV7-9 and TRBJ2-7; 7 nucleotides line up with TRBD2. With 5 bases clipped from V and 4 bases from J, the junction kept 14 bases outside the gene matches. From germline, CDR1 is SEHNR and CDR2 FQNEAQ (reference sequence). The CDR3 covers 16 residues. Here the CDR3 reads CASSPVGAGKIYEQYF. CDR3 nucleotides: TGTGCCAGCAGCCCCGTCGGAGCGGGAAAAATTTACGAGCAGTACTTC. The full variable domain, completed using reference TRBV7-9 and TRBJ2-7, is DTGVSQNPRHKITKRGQNVTFRCDPISEHNRLYWYRQTLGQGPEFLTYFQNEAQLEKSRLLSDRFSAERPKGSFSTLEIQRTEQGDSAMYLCASSPVGAGKIYEQYFGPGTRLTVT.

This clonotype was found many times. This chain uses TRBV19 with TRBJ2-7, with D maybe TRBD2 (6 bases). Trimming stripped 1 base from V and 7 bases from J, with 14 bases between. CDR3 length: 14 amino acids. Germline CDR1 is LNHDA and CDR2 is SQIVND (reference sequence). The CDR3 region has the DNA TGTGCCAGTAGTATAGGTAGCGGCCTCGGAGAGCAGTACTTC. This encodes CASSIGSGLGEQYF.

About this clonotype: Possible read error: a much larger clone is one base away. The chain links TRBV20-1 to TRBJ1-5; tentatively, D is TRBD1 (6 bases). In germline, CDR1 is DFQATT, CDR2 SNEGSKA (reference sequence). The CDR3 is 12 residues long. In nucleotides, the CDR3 is TGCAGTGCTCTCGAGGGGGGGGTGCCCCAGCGTTTT. Translated: CSALEGGVPQRF.

Ten or more counts support this clonotype. V usage is TRBV5-6 and J usage is TRBJ1-2, with D unclear. Trimming shortened V by 2 bases and J by 2 bases, and 10 bases separated the two germline ends. The germline V gene has CDR1 SGHDT and CDR2 YYEEEE. The CDR3 has 14 residues. CDR3 sequence reads: CASSFDPFNYGYTF. The CDR3 nucleotides read TGTGCCAGCAGCTTTGATCCCTTCAACTATGGCTACACCTTC. The full variable domain, with the rest looked up from reference TRBV5-6 and TRBJ1-2, is DAGVTQSPTHLIKTRGQQVTLRCSPKSGHDTVSWYQQALGQGPQFIFQYYEEEERQRGNFPDRFSGHQFPNYSSELNVNALLLGDSALYLCASSFDPFNYGYTFGSGTRLTVV.

The rearrangement links TRBV12-3 or TRBV12-4 to TRBJ1-1; TRBD1 is a possible D gene (5 bases). V gave up 6 bases and J gave up 2 bases, with 19 bases separating them. The CDR3 extends over 16 amino acids. The CDR3 DNA is TGTGCCAGCAGCCGGGGACGGGTTAAAAGAAACACTGAAGCTTTCTTT. Amino acids: CASSRGRVKRNTEAFF.

This clonotype was seen repeatedly, ten times or more. The rearrangement joins TRBV24-1 to TRBJ2-2; no reliable D call. CDR1 is KGHDR, CDR2 SFDVKD, per germline. The germline V and J ends were trimmed by 7 bases and 0 bases, with 5 bases remaining between them. CDR3 length equals 13 residues. DNA for the CDR3: TGTGCCACCAGAACTACGAACACCGGGGAGCTGTTTTTT. Translation: CATRTTNTGELFF.

This clonotype was observed many times. This chain uses TRBV24-1 with TRBJ2-5, with TRBD2 identical over 12 bases. CDR3 length equals 16 residues. V lost 3 bases to trimming and J lost 4 bases; unmatched junction nucleotides: 5. Germline-derived CDR1 and CDR2 are KGHDR and SFDVKD. CDR3 sequence reads: CATSDRLAGVGETQYF. DNA for the CDR3: TGTGCCACCAGTGATAGACTAGCGGGAGTGGGAGAGACCCAGTACTTC.

This clonotype was seen ten or more times. This chain joins TRBV15 and TRBJ2-7, with D unresolved. This CDR3 region has 15 residues. Deletions cut 1 base from V and 1 base from J, with 11 bases between. Germline CDR1 and CDR2: LNHNV and YYDKDF (reference sequence). The CDR3 nucleotides are TGTGCCACCAGCAGAGCGAAGGGTTATTCCTACGAGCAGTACTTC. It is translated as CATSRAKGYSYEQYF.